The 15 T cell receptor beta chains reported below all come from one sample, sequenced in a study of regulatory T cells in long-lasting Graves disease. Time point of the sample: newly diagnosed GD, antithyroid drugs for less than 3 months. TCR sequences were obtained from RNA taken from PBMCs. Arm-PCR of CDR3 regions with iRepertoire HTBI primers generated TCR beta libraries. TCRdb recomputed calls from the multiplex PCR reads with MiXCR, one row per CDR3 protein. The table includes around 450,000 distinct CDR3 sequences, under 15% detected once. The same data also contributed to another study, on T cells in Graves' hyperthyroidism and ophthalmopathy.

Source: peripheral blood mononuclear cells (PBMCs), taken at new diagnosis, from a patient treated with antithyroid drugs. The receptors here all came from a woman aged 25 to 39 with Graves disease.

This clonotype was detected ten times or more. CDR3 DNA sequence: TGCAGCGTTGAGGCTAGGGGCACAGATACGCAGTATTTT. It translates to CSVEARGTDTQYF. The chain couples TRBV29-1 to TRBJ2-3; D is unclear. CDR1 and CDR2 (germline): SQVTM, ANQGSEA. The CDR3 consists of 13 residues. V lost 3 bases to trimming and J lost 1 base, with 8 bases between them.

At least ten counts were recorded for this clonotype. An end of the junction does not agree with germline; a read error may underlie this. This sequence joins TRBV20-1 and TRBJ2-1; 11 nucleotides agree with TRBD2. The CDR3 consists of 13 residues. Germline lookup yields CDR1 DFQATT and CDR2 SNEGSKA (reference sequence). The CDR3 DNA sequence: TGCAGTACTAGCGGGAGTACCTACAATGAGCAGTTCTTC. Translating it yields CSTSGSTYNEQFF.

This clonotype was recorded at least ten times. The gene calls are TRBV28 and TRBJ1-6, with TRBD1 matching over 8 bases. This CDR3 spans 14 amino acids. Germline-derived CDR1 and CDR2 are MDHEN and SYDVKM. V gave up 4 bases and J gave up 10 bases; unmatched junction bases: 6. The CDR3 spells CASSSTGARSPLHF. The CDR3 region has the DNA TGTGCCAGCAGTTCGACAGGGGCCAGGTCACCCCTCCACTTT.

This clonotype was detected many times. The chain links TRBV28 to TRBJ2-1; possibly TRBD2 for D (6 bases). Germline V gene lookup returns CDR1 MDHEN and CDR2 SYDVKM. V lost 8 bases, J lost 2 bases, and 19 bases lay in between. CDR3 size: 16 residues. The CDR3, as DNA: TGTGCCAGCGGGTATGATCGGGAGAGGGCCTACAATGAGCAGTTCTTC. It encodes CASGYDRERAYNEQFF.

This clonotype was seen repeatedly, ten times or more. The chain uses TRBV10-2 and TRBJ2-1, with TRBD2 as a possible D gene (5 bases). The V and J ends lost 0 bases and 8 bases respectively, with 14 bases between them. The CDR3 is 15 amino acids. Germline lookup yields CDR1 WSHSY and CDR2 SAAADI. Here the CDR3 DNA reads TGCGCCAGCAGTGAGTCGAGGGTTCAGGAGGATGAGCAGTTCTTC. Its protein product is CASSESRVQEDEQFF.

In this sample, this clonotype turned up a few times. The V gene is TRBV4-1, the J gene TRBJ2-7; the match to TRBD1 covers 10 bases. The CDR3 covers 14 residues. Germline trimming cut 3 bases from V and 5 bases from J; bases unmatched to any gene: 4. Germline CDR1 and CDR2: MGHRA and YSYEKL. The DNA of the CDR3 is TGCGCCAGCAGCCACAGGACAGGGGGGAACGAGCAGTACTTC. The encoded protein is CASSHRTGGNEQYF.

The V call is TRBV10-1, the J call TRBJ2-3; D ambiguous. The V gene lost 2 bases and the J gene lost 8 bases, with 8 bases spanning the gap. This CDR3 comprises 12 residues. Germline assignment: CDR1 WNHNN and CDR2 SYGVQD (reference sequence). In nucleotides, the CDR3 is TGCGCCAGCAGTGAGGGTCTTTGTACGCAGTATTTT. Translating gives CASSEGLCTQYF.

This clonotype was observed many times. CDR3 amino acids: CASSTLDRNYGYTF. In DNA, the CDR3 is TGTGCCAGCAGTACTCTGGACAGGAACTATGGCTACACCTTC. The chain combines TRBV12-3 or TRBV12-4 with TRBJ1-2; TRBD1 matches 7 bases. The CDR3 extends over 14 amino acids. The V segment lost 5 bases and the J segment 2 bases; nucleotides outside the gene matches: 5.

This chain links TRBV30 with TRBJ2-2, with 7 positions matching TRBD2. After removal of 1 base from V and 3 bases from J, the junction contained 11 bases not matched to a gene. Germline V gene lookup returns CDR1 GTSNPN and CDR2 SVGIG (reference sequence). The CDR3 has 17 residues. CDR3 protein: CAWSALLVRGYTGELFF. The DNA of the CDR3 is TGTGCCTGGAGTGCCCTATTAGTGCGGGGGTACACCGGGGAGCTGTTTTTT.

This clonotype has ten or more counts. The genes are TRBV13 and TRBJ2-1, with D hard to call. Germline V lookup: CDR1 PRHDT, CDR2 FYEKMQ (reference sequence). The CDR3 length is 14 residues. V was cut by 6 bases and J by 5 bases, with 14 bases left in between. CDR3 residues: CASRLVGLNNEQFF. CDR3 in DNA: TGTGCCAGCAGGCTAGTTGGCCTGAACAATGAGCAGTTCTTC.

The chain carries TRBV13 and TRBJ1-5, with TRBD1 matching over 10 bases. The CDR3 sequence is 15 residues long. CDR1 is PRHDT and CDR2 is FYEKMQ in the germline V gene (reference sequence). V shed 3 bases, J shed 3 bases, and the junction held 2 bases outside the gene matches. This chain's CDR3 is CASSFGTGDNQPQHF. The CDR3, as DNA: TGTGCCAGCAGCTTCGGGACAGGGGACAATCAGCCCCAGCATTTT. Together with reference TRBV13 and TRBJ1-5, the CDR3 gives the full variable domain: AAGVIQSPRHLIKEKRETATLKCYPIPRHDTVYWYQQGPGQDPQFLISFYEKMQSDKGSIPDRFSAQQFSDYHSELNMSSLELGDSALYFCASSFGTGDNQPQHFGDGTRLSIL.

The chain couples TRBV10-3 to TRBJ2-3, with TRBD2 as a possible D gene (5 bases). The CDR3 loop spans 14 amino acids. Germline assignment: CDR1 ENHRY and CDR2 SYGVKD. Trimming took off 4 bases at V and 2 bases at J, with 10 bases between the two ends. The CDR3 nucleotides read TGTGCCATCAGTGGAGGGCAGCCCACAGATACGCAGTATTTT. Translating it yields CAISGGQPTDTQYF.

This clonotype was recorded at least ten times. V gene TRBV6-1 combines with J gene TRBJ2-3, with a possible D match to TRBD1 (5 bases). Per the germline V gene, CDR1 is MNHNS and CDR2 is SASEGT. The ends were cut back, 6 bases at V and 3 bases at J, with 10 bases in the middle. CDR3 size: 13 residues. The CDR3 here is CASSIPGTDTQYF. CDR3 nucleotide sequence: TGTGCCAGCAGCATACCAGGGACAGATACGCAGTATTTT.

The table lists this clonotype with a count of one. This may come from a read error, since a much larger clone is one base off. DNA of the CDR3: TGTGCCAGCAGCACCCGGGACGGGGGTGCGAATGAGCAGTTCTTC. Translating it yields CASSTRDGGANEQFF. V is TRBV7-3 and J is TRBJ2-1, with TRBD2 as a possible D gene (6 bases). V shed 5 bases and J shed 7 bases, with 18 bases lying between them. This CDR3 comprises 15 residues. In germline, CDR1 is SGHTA, CDR2 FQGTGA.

Ten or more counts support this clonotype. The V call is TRBV7-9, the J call TRBJ2-1; D call uncertain. Per germline, CDR1 SEHNR and CDR2 FQNEAQ (reference sequence). V lost 1 base, J lost 0 bases, and 10 bases lay in between. This CDR3 has 16 amino acids. The CDR3 sequence is CASSLEARDSYNEQFF. In DNA, the CDR3 is TGTGCCAGCAGCTTAGAGGCTAGGGACTCCTACAATGAGCAGTTCTTC.